This is a list of T cell receptor beta chains from one sample in a study of T cells after yellow fever vaccination. TCRdb used MiXCR to reprocess the 5' RACE reads, holding one entry per CDR3 protein. Of some 260,000 distinct CDR3 sequences in the sample, about 5.2% are singletons; the top ten hold 2.5% to 4%. The sequences come from CD4+ T cells sorted from PBMCs, collected on the day of the yellow fever booster vaccination. These receptors were obtained from a man between 18 and 29 years old who received the YFV17D yellow fever vaccine. The CDR3 runs from the conserved cysteine through the conserved F or W. A D gene is named only where the DNA matches it firmly. Expanded clones are given a class, and other clones once, few, many or no size at all.

cdr3_nt: TGTGCCACCAGTGATTCCAGACTAGCGGGGGTGGGTGAGCAGTTCTTC
cdr3_aa: CATSDSRLAGVGEQFF
v_call: TRBV24-1
j_call: TRBJ2-1
clone_size: few
d_call: TRBD2

cdr3_nt: TGTGCCAGCAGCTTGGGGACAGGGGCGCTAGTAGAGACCCAGTACTTC
cdr3_aa: CASSLGTGALVETQYF
v_call: TRBV7-2
j_call: TRBJ2-5
clone_size: few
d_call: TRBD1

cdr3_nt: TGTGCCAGCAGTCGGTTGGCAACTAATGAAAAACTGTTTTTT
cdr3_aa: CASSRLATNEKLFF
v_call: TRBV27
j_call: TRBJ1-4
clone_size: -
d_call: -

cdr3_nt: TGTGCCAGCAGCCAAGCAGATCAGCCCCAGCATTTT
cdr3_aa: CASSQADQPQHF
v_call: TRBV3-1
j_call: TRBJ1-5
clone_size: many
d_call: -

cdr3_nt: TGCGCCAGCAGCCAAGCCACAGGGACGGGCACAGATACGCAGTATTTT
cdr3_aa: CASSQATGTGTDTQYF
v_call: TRBV4-3
j_call: TRBJ2-3
clone_size: few
d_call: -

cdr3_nt: TGCGCCAGCAGCCAAGCCCTTACCGGGGAGCTGTTTTTT
cdr3_aa: CASSQALTGELFF
v_call: TRBV4-3
j_call: TRBJ2-2
clone_size: few
d_call: -

cdr3_nt: TGCAGCGTTGGTAGGGATCGGGTTGAGCAGTTCTTC
cdr3_aa: CSVGRDRVEQFF
v_call: TRBV29-1
j_call: TRBJ2-1
clone_size: many
d_call: -

cdr3_nt: TGTGCCACCAGTGATGGACAGGATAACTATGGCTACACCTTC
cdr3_aa: CATSDGQDNYGYTF
v_call: TRBV24-1
j_call: TRBJ1-2
clone_size: few
d_call: TRBD1

cdr3_nt: TGTGCCAGCAGCGTAGATCCGATGAACACTGAAGCTTTCTTT
cdr3_aa: CASSVDPMNTEAFF
v_call: TRBV9
j_call: TRBJ1-1
clone_size: -
d_call: -

cdr3_nt: TGTGCCAGCAGTTACGGTTTTAATCAGCCCCAGCATTTT
cdr3_aa: CASSYGFNQPQHF
v_call: TRBV6-5
j_call: TRBJ1-5
clone_size: -
d_call: -

cdr3_nt: TGCAGCGTTCGGACGGATACAACTAATGAAAAACTGTTTTTT
cdr3_aa: CSVRTDTTNEKLFF
v_call: TRBV29-1
j_call: TRBJ1-4
clone_size: few
d_call: -

cdr3_nt: TGTGCCAGCAAAAAGGGACTAGCGGGGGGAGGCACAGATACGCAGTATTTT
cdr3_aa: CASKKGLAGGGTDTQYF
v_call: TRBV12-3/TRBV12-4
j_call: TRBJ2-3
clone_size: many
d_call: TRBD2

cdr3_nt: TGTGCCAGCAGTTACTCGTCCAGGGCGGCGAACTATGGCTACACCTTC
cdr3_aa: CASSYSSRAANYGYTF
v_call: TRBV6-2/TRBV6-3
j_call: TRBJ1-2
clone_size: few
d_call: -

cdr3_nt: TGCGCCAGCAGCACCGCTAGCGGGGGACTCACAGATACGCAGTATTTT
cdr3_aa: CASSTASGGLTDTQYF
v_call: TRBV5-1
j_call: TRBJ2-3
clone_size: many
d_call: TRBD2

cdr3_nt: TGCAGCGTTGAAAAACCGGAGAACACTGAAGCTTTCTTT
cdr3_aa: CSVEKPENTEAFF
v_call: TRBV29-1
j_call: TRBJ1-1
clone_size: many
d_call: -

cdr3_nt: TGTGCCAGCAGCCGACACTCCGCGCTCGACAGGGTGGGTTCACCCCTCCACTTT
cdr3_aa: CASSRHSALDRVGSPLHF
v_call: TRBV11-2
j_call: TRBJ1-6
clone_size: -
d_call: TRBD1

cdr3_nt: TGTGCCAGCAGTGAGGACTCTGGGGCCAACGTCCTGACTTTC
cdr3_aa: CASSEDSGANVLTF
v_call: TRBV2
j_call: TRBJ2-6
clone_size: -
d_call: -

cdr3_nt: TGCAGTGCTAGACATAGCGCGGGGGAGAAGACCCAGTACTTC
cdr3_aa: CSARHSAGEKTQYF
v_call: TRBV20-1
j_call: TRBJ2-5
clone_size: -
d_call: TRBD2

cdr3_nt: TGTGCCATCAGCAGCGACAGGGGGCATTCCACCCAAGAGACCCAGTACTTC
cdr3_aa: CAISSDRGHSTQETQYF
v_call: TRBV10-3
j_call: TRBJ2-5
clone_size: few
d_call: TRBD1

cdr3_nt: TGTGCCAGTAGTCCCCTCGGTACAGATACGCAGTATTTT
cdr3_aa: CASSPLGTDTQYF
v_call: TRBV19
j_call: TRBJ2-3
clone_size: few
d_call: -

cdr3_nt: TGTGCCACCACAGCGCAGGGGGGAAACACCATATATTTT
cdr3_aa: CATTAQGGNTIYF
v_call: TRBV15
j_call: TRBJ1-3
clone_size: few
d_call: -

cdr3_nt: TGTGCCAGTAGCAAAGGGATTTCCACAGATACGCAGTATTTT
cdr3_aa: CASSKGISTDTQYF
v_call: TRBV19
j_call: TRBJ2-3
clone_size: many
d_call: -

cdr3_nt: TGTGCCATCAGGACAGAGAACACTGAAGCTTTCTTT
cdr3_aa: CAIRTENTEAFF
v_call: TRBV10-3
j_call: TRBJ1-1
clone_size: many
d_call: -

cdr3_nt: TGTGCCAGCAATATAGGACAGGGTGGGGGTACGGAGACCCAGTACTTC
cdr3_aa: CASNIGQGGGTETQYF
v_call: TRBV6-5
j_call: TRBJ2-5
clone_size: -
d_call: TRBD1

cdr3_nt: TGTGCCAGCAGCGTAAGTCCACGAGATTCACCCCTCCACTTT
cdr3_aa: CASSVSPRDSPLHF
v_call: TRBV9
j_call: TRBJ1-6
clone_size: -
d_call: -

cdr3_nt: TGCGCCAGCAGCCAAGATTTAGCGCTCACCGGGGAGCTGTTTTTT
cdr3_aa: CASSQDLALTGELFF
v_call: TRBV4-3
j_call: TRBJ2-2
clone_size: many
d_call: -

cdr3_nt: TGTGCCACCAGCATTGGGGGGCCGGGGGGTGAAAAACTGTTTTTT
cdr3_aa: CATSIGGPGGEKLFF
v_call: TRBV15
j_call: TRBJ1-4
clone_size: -
d_call: -

cdr3_nt: TGCGCCAGCAGCTCCGGAGTCCCGGGCCCCTACAATGAGCAGTTCTTC
cdr3_aa: CASSSGVPGPYNEQFF
v_call: TRBV5-1
j_call: TRBJ2-1
clone_size: few
d_call: -

cdr3_nt: TGCAGTGCCACCTCTTGGCAGGGGAGGAAAGCTTTCTTT
cdr3_aa: CSATSWQGRKAFF
v_call: TRBV20-1
j_call: TRBJ1-1
clone_size: few
d_call: -

cdr3_nt: TGTGCCATCAGTAGGAAAGGGGCGGGGGCCACAGATACGCAGTATTTT
cdr3_aa: CAISRKGAGATDTQYF
v_call: TRBV10-3
j_call: TRBJ2-3
clone_size: few
d_call: -

cdr3_nt: TGTGCCAGTAGTAAATTCCCGGGGATCCTGGGACAGACTGAAGCTTTCTTT
cdr3_aa: CASSKFPGILGQTEAFF
v_call: TRBV19
j_call: TRBJ1-1
clone_size: few
d_call: TRBD1

cdr3_nt: TGTGCCAGCTCACCACCGTGGGGTCAACTCGGGGAGCAGTACTTC
cdr3_aa: CASSPPWGQLGEQYF
v_call: TRBV18
j_call: TRBJ2-7
clone_size: -
d_call: -

cdr3_nt: TGTGCCAGCAGCCTAGATCAGGGAAGGACTGAAGCTTTCTTT
cdr3_aa: CASSLDQGRTEAFF
v_call: TRBV4-2
j_call: TRBJ1-1
clone_size: many
d_call: -

cdr3_nt: TGTGCCAGCAGAACCGGGACTAGTTCAGATACGCAGTATTTT
cdr3_aa: CASRTGTSSDTQYF
v_call: TRBV6-5
j_call: TRBJ2-3
clone_size: -
d_call: TRBD2

cdr3_nt: TGTGCCAGCAGCTTAACGGGGGGCGAAAGCGCTGAAGCTTTCTTT
cdr3_aa: CASSLTGGESAEAFF
v_call: TRBV7-3
j_call: TRBJ1-1
clone_size: few
d_call: -

cdr3_nt: TGCAGCGTCCGACAGGTTCTGAACACTGAAGCTTTCTTT
cdr3_aa: CSVRQVLNTEAFF
v_call: TRBV29-1
j_call: TRBJ1-1
clone_size: -
d_call: -

cdr3_nt: TGCGCCAGCAGCCGACCGAGACAGGGTCTTGGCTACACCTTC
cdr3_aa: CASSRPRQGLGYTF
v_call: TRBV4-1
j_call: TRBJ1-2
clone_size: few
d_call: TRBD1

cdr3_nt: TGTGCCAGCAGTTTGAAAAGCGGGGCTGCCTACGAGCAGTACTTC
cdr3_aa: CASSLKSGAAYEQYF
v_call: TRBV7-2
j_call: TRBJ2-7
clone_size: many
d_call: TRBD2

cdr3_nt: TGTGCCAGCCGGGACAGGGTTACCGGGGAGCTGTTTTTT
cdr3_aa: CASRDRVTGELFF
v_call: TRBV2
j_call: TRBJ2-2
clone_size: few
d_call: TRBD1

cdr3_nt: TGCAGTGCTAGGGGAGGAAGCGGGGGTAGAGGTACGCAGTATTTT
cdr3_aa: CSARGGSGGRGTQYF
v_call: TRBV20-1
j_call: TRBJ2-3
clone_size: many
d_call: TRBD2

cdr3_nt: TGCAGTGCTAGTGGGATTGGGGGGGTCGGAGAGACCCAGTACTTC
cdr3_aa: CSASGIGGVGETQYF
v_call: TRBV20-1
j_call: TRBJ2-5
clone_size: few
d_call: TRBD2

cdr3_nt: TGTGCCAGCAGCCTTAGCGGGGGGGCGAAGAATGAGCAGTTCTTC
cdr3_aa: CASSLSGGAKNEQFF
v_call: TRBV5-4
j_call: TRBJ2-1
clone_size: few
d_call: TRBD2

cdr3_nt: TGTGCTAGCAGCTCACAAGCGGGGGGGCCGGAGACCCAGTACTTC
cdr3_aa: CASSSQAGGPETQYF
v_call: TRBV7-7
j_call: TRBJ2-5
clone_size: -
d_call: TRBD2